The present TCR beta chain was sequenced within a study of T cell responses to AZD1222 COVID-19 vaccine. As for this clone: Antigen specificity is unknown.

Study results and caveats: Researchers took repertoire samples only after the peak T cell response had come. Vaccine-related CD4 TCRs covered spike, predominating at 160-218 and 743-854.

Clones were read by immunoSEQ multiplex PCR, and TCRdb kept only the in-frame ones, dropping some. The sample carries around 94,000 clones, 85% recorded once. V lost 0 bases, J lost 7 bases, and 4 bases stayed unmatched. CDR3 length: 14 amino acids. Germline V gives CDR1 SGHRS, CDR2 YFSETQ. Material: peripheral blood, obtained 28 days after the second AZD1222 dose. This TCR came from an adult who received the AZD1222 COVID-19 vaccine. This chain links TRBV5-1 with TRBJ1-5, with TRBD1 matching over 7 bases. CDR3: CASSLEGAGQPQHF. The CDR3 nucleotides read TGCGCCAGCAGCTTGGAGGGGGCAGGACAGCCCCAGCATTTT. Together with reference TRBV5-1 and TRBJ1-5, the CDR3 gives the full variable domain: KAGVTQTPRYLIKTRGQQVTLSCSPISGHRSVSWYQQTPGQGLQFLFEYFSETQRNKGNFPGRFSGRQFSNSRSEMNVSTLELGDSALYLCASSLEGAGQPQHFGDGTRLSIL.